A selection of T cell receptor beta chains follows, all from one sample in a study of human T cells and chemical hapten exposure. Each CDR3 protein is one row after TCRdb ran MiXCR on the RACE reads. The top ten hold 1.2% to 1.5% of the sample, which has about 120,000 distinct CDR3 sequences, 12% seen once. The material was whole blood, obtained in connection with sensitization to the hapten diphenylcyclopropenone (DPC). All receptors come from a woman between 45 and 60 years old with alopecia areata. Some clones in this sample may be carry-over from other donors' samples. CDR3s include the opening cysteine and the closing phenylalanine or tryptophan. Each record gives: D gene, clone size, V gene, J gene, CDR3 protein, CDR3 DNA. D genes are given only for firm matches. Rows give clone size only sometimes, using once, few, many, or a class for an expanded clone.

.	.	TRBV7-9	TRBJ1-5	CASSLSPGGNQPQHF	TGTGCCAGCAGCCTTTCCCCCGGGGGCAATCAGCCCCAGCATTTT
.	few	TRBV3-1	TRBJ2-2	CASSQIRERSGELFF	TGTGCCAGCAGCCAAATTCGGGAACGGTCCGGGGAGCTGTTTTTT
.	few	TRBV20-1	TRBJ1-5	CSARDLGPVNQPQHF	TGCAGTGCTAGAGATTTGGGACCGGTCAATCAGCCCCAGCATTTT
TRBD2	many	TRBV27	TRBJ2-1	CASSPGLAAGGQEQFF	TGTGCCAGCAGTCCCGGACTAGCGGCCGGGGGTCAGGAGCAGTTCTTC
.	.	TRBV27	TRBJ2-3	CASSVRLGLRSTDTQYF	TGTGCCAGCAGTGTACGTCTAGGTCTTCGGAGCACAGATACGCAGTATTTT
TRBD2	few	TRBV6-1	TRBJ2-1	CASSGTSGSYNEQFF	TGTGCCAGCAGCGGGACTAGCGGGAGCTACAATGAGCAGTTCTTC
.	.	TRBV20-1	TRBJ1-1	CSARDHMSQEAFF	TGCAGTGCTAGAGATCATATGTCACAGGAAGCTTTCTTT
.	few	TRBV6-4	TRBJ2-1	CASSQKLGSSYNEQFF	TGTGCCAGCAGTCAAAAACTAGGGAGCTCCTACAATGAGCAGTTCTTC
.	few	TRBV4-1	TRBJ1-2	CASSQIDPNYGYTF	TGCGCCAGCAGCCAAATTGACCCAAACTATGGCTACACCTTC
TRBD1	.	TRBV6-4	TRBJ1-2	CASKFRTGDFYGYTF	TGTGCCAGCAAGTTTAGAACAGGGGACTTCTATGGCTACACCTTC
.	.	TRBV7-9	TRBJ1-1	CASSLVDGDTEAFF	TGTGCCAGCAGCTTAGTAGACGGGGACACTGAAGCTTTCTTT
.	few	TRBV18	TRBJ2-7	CASTPSQGRRSSYEQYF	TGTGCCAGCACCCCCAGCCAGGGCAGGAGGAGCTCCTACGAGCAGTACTTC
TRBD1	many	TRBV12-3/TRBV12-4	TRBJ2-5	CASSLKQGVFLAQYF	TGTGCCAGCAGTTTGAAACAGGGGGTGTTCTTGGCCCAGTACTTC
.	many	TRBV6-2/TRBV6-3	TRBJ1-4	CASSYSTLRPGLFF	TGTGCCAGCAGTTACTCGACATTACGGCCGGGACTGTTTTTT
TRBD1	many	TRBV4-3	TRBJ1-1	CASSQGDRVTEAFF	TGCGCCAGCAGCCAAGGGGACAGGGTCACTGAAGCTTTCTTT
TRBD2	many	TRBV6-5	TRBJ2-1	CAPRGGSYNEQFF	TGTGCCCCCCGGGGGGGGTCCTACAATGAGCAGTTCTTC
.	many	TRBV11-2	TRBJ2-3	CASSLVGGRRDTQYF	TGTGCCAGCAGCTTAGTGGGGGGCCGGAGGGATACGCAGTATTTT
.	.	TRBV7-9	TRBJ2-5	CASSSGDSYTGETQYF	TGTGCCAGCAGCTCAGGAGACAGTTACACGGGGGAGACCCAGTACTTC
TRBD1	.	TRBV28	TRBJ1-5	CASSLGTGQRLLSNQPQHF	TGTGCCAGCAGTTTAGGTACGGGACAGAGATTGTTGAGCAATCAGCCCCAGCATTTT
TRBD1	.	TRBV7-2	TRBJ2-7	CASGPGQGYEQYF	TGTGCCAGCGGTCCGGGACAGGGGTACGAGCAGTACTTC
.	few	TRBV3-1	TRBJ2-1	CASSQWGRHNEQFF	TGTGCCAGCAGCCAATGGGGTCGTCACAATGAGCAGTTCTTC
.	many	TRBV14	TRBJ1-6	CASSQSPSGVPLHF	TGTGCCAGCAGCCAATCTCCGTCCGGAGTTCCCCTCCACTTT
.	many	TRBV29-1	TRBJ1-5	CSPLIGDPQPQHF	TGCAGCCCCCTAATCGGGGACCCCCAGCCCCAGCATTTT
TRBD1	.	TRBV7-9	TRBJ2-7	CASSVDRGGHEQYF	TGTGCCAGCAGCGTTGACAGGGGCGGCCACGAGCAGTACTTC